The sequence of this T cell receptor (beta chain) was determined in a study of blood T cell repertoires in COVID-19. As for the study in general: Samples came from the United States, Italy and Spain, spanning acute and convalescent COVID-19. T cells, B-cell-depleted T cells, or PBMCs provided the cDNA or gDNA that served as material.

In the authors' methods: Estimates of nucleated cell counts were drawn from the amplification of reference gene primers. Here immunoSEQ multiplex PCR was the method, and the copy in TCRdb shows in-frame clones only, minus some. That table furnishes V, J and clone size, whereas the DNA furnished D and trimming. Here the sample spans about 100,000 clones, about four fifths being singletons. Germline V CDR1 and CDR2: LNHDA, SQIVND (reference sequence). The V and J ends lost 9 bases and 2 bases respectively, with 13 bases between them. This CDR3 is 13 amino acids long. This clone was observed a handful of times.

This TCR came from an older man with acute or convalescent COVID-19. Sequencing input: peripheral blood. The gene calls are TRBV19 and TRBJ1-1; D is ambiguous. This chain's CDR3 is CASFSAENTEAFF. The CDR3 nucleotides are TGTGCCAGCTTCTCTGCAGAAAACACTGAAGCTTTCTTT. The entire variable domain, with the rest obtained from reference TRBV19 and TRBJ1-1, is as follows: DGGITQSPKYLFRKEGQNVTLSCEQNLNHDAMYWYRQDPGQGLRLIYYSQIVNDFQKGDIAEGYSVSREKKESFPLTVTSAQKNPTAFYLCASFSAENTEAFFGQGTRLTVV.